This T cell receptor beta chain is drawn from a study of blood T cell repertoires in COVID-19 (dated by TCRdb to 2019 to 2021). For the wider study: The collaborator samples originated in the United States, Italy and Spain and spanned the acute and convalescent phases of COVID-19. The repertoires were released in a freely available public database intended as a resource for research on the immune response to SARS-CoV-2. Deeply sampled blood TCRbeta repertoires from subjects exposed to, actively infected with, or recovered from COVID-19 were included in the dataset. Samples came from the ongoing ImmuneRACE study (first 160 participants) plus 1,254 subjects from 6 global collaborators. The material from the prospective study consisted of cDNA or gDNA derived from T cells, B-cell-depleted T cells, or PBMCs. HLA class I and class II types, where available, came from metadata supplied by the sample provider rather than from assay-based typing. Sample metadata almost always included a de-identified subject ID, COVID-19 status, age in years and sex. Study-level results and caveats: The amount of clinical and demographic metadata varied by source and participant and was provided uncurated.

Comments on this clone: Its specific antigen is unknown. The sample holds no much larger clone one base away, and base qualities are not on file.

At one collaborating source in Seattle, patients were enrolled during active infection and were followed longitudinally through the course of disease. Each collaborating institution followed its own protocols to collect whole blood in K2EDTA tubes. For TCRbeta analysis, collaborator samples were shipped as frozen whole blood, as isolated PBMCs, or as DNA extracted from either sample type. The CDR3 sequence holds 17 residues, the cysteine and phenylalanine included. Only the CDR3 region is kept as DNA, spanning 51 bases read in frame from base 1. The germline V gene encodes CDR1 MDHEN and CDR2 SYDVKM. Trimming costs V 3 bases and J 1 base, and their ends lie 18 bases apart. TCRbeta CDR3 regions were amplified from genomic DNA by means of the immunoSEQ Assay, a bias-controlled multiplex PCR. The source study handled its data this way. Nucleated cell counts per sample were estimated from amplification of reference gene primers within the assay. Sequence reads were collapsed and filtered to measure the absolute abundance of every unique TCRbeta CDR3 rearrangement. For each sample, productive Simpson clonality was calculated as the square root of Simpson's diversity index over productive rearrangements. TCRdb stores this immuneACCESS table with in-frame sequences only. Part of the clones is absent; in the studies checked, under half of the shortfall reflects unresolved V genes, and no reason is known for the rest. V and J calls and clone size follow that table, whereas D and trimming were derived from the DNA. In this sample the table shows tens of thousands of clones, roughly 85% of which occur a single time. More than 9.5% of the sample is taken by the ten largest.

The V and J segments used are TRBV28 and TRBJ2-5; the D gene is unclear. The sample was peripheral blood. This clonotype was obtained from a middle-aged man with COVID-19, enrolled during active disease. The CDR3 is CASSFVAARHTQETQYF. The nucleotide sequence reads TGTGCCAGCAGTTTTGTTGCGGCGAGGCATACCCAAGAGACCCAGTACTTC.